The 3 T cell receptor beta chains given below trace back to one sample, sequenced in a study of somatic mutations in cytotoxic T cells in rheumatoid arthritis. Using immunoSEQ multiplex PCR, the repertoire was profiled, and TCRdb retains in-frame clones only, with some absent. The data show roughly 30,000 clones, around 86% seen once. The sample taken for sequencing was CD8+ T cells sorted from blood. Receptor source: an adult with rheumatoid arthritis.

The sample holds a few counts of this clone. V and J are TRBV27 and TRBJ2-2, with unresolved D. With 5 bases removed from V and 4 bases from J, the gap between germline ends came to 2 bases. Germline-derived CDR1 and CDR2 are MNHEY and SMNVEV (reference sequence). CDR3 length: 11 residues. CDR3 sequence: CASSSTGELFF. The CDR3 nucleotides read TGTGCCAGCAGTAGCACCGGGGAGCTGTTTTTT.

CDR3 nucleotides: TGTGCCAGCAGCGCACAAAACCCCAACACCGGGGAGCTGTTTTTT. It yields the protein CASSAQNPNTGELFF. The J gene is TRBJ2-2, the V gene TRBV9, with no clear D. CDR1 SGDLS and CDR2 YYNGEE come from the germline V gene. The CDR3 covers 15 residues. V lost 3 bases and J lost 2, with 11 bases in between.

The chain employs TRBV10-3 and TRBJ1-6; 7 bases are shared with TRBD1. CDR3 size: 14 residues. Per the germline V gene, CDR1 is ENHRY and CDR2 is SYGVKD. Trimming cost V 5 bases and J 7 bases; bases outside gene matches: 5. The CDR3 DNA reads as TGTGCCATCAGTCCGGGACAGATAAATTCACCCCTCCACTTT. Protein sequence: CAISPGQINSPLHF.